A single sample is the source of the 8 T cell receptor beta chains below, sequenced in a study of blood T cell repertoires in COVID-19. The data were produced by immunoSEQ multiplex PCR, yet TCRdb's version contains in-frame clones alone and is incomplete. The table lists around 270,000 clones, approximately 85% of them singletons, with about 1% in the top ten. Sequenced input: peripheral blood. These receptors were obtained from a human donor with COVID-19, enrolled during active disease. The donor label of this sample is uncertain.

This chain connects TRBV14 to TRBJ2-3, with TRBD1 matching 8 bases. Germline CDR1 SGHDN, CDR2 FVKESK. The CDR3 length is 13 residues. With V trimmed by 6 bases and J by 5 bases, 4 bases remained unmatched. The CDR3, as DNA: TGTGCCAGCAGGACACAGGGGGTAGATACGCAGTATTTT. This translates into CASRTQGVDTQYF.

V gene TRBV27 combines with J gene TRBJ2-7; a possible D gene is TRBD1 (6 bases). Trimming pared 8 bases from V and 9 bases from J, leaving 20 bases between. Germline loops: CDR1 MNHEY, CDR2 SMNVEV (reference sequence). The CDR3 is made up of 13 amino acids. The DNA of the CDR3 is TGTGCCAGCTCGGCAGGGGCCCATCTAGGGCAGTACTTC. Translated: CASSAGAHLGQYF.

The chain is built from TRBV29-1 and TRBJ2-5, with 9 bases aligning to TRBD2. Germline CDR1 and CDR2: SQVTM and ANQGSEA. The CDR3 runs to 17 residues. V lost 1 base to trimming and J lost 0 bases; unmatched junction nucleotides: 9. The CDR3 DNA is TGCAGCGTTGAAGGAGCGAGCGGGGGGTCGTACCAAGAGACCCAGTACTTC. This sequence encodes CSVEGASGGSYQETQYF.

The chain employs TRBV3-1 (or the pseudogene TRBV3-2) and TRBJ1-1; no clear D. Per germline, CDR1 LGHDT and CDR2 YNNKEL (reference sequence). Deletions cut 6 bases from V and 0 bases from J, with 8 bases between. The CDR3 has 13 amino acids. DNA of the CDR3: TGTGCCAGCAGAAGAGGCATGAACACTGAAGCTTTCTTT. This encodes CASRRGMNTEAFF.

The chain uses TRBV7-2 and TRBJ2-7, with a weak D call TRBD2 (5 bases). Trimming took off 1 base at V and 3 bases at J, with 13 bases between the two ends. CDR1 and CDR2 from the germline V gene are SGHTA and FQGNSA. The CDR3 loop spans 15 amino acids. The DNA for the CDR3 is TGTGCCAGCAGCTTAGGGGGTGGAGGAGTCTACGAGCAGTACTTC. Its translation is CASSLGGGGVYEQYF.

The CDR3 region has the DNA TGTGCCAGCAGCCCGACCGGGGTTGCGTATGGCTACACCTTC. Translation gives CASSPTGVAYGYTF. The chain links TRBV3-1 (or the pseudogene TRBV3-2) to TRBJ1-2; D not certain. Trimming took off 4 bases at V and 5 bases at J, with 14 bases between the two ends. The germline V gene encodes CDR1 LGHDT and CDR2 YNNKEL (reference sequence). The CDR3 runs to 14 residues.

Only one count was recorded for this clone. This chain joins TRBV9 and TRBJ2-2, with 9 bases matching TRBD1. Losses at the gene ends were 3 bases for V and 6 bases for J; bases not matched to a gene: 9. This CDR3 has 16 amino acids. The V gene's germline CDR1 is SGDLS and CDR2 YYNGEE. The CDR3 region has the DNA TGTGCCAGCAGCGCTGGACAGGGGATAAACCCCGGGGAGCTGTTTTTT. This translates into CASSAGQGINPGELFF.

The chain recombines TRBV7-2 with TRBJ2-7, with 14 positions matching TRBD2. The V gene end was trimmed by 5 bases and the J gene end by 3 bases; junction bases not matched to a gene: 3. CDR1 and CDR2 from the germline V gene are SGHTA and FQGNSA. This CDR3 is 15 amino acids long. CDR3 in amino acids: CASSQGLAGVYEQYF. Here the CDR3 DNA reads TGTGCCAGCAGCCAGGGACTAGCGGGAGTCTACGAGCAGTACTTC.